These 8 T cell receptor beta chains were all obtained from the same sample, sequenced in a study of T cell repertoires in cytomegalovirus infection (dated by TCRdb to between 2019 and 2020). These reads were obtained on an Illumina HiSeq 1500. TCRdb passed the public sequencing reads through fastp at Q25 and MiXCR, retaining productive beta sequences. Rows with a matching CDR3 protein are joined into one entry that keeps the most common DNA and genes. For this sample the table gives roughly 300,000 distinct CDR3 sequences, of which 9.5% were detected only once. The ten biggest clones cover about 4.5% of the sample. Specimen: PBMCs. The receptors derive from a human donor in good health (CMV status not recorded). Some clones in this sample may be carry-over from other donors' samples.

This clonotype occurred a few times. The chain joins TRBV11-2 to TRBJ1-3, with no clear D. Between the trimmed V and J ends, which lost 5 bases and 6 bases, there was a span of 8 bases. Germline values: CDR1 SGHAT, CDR2 FQNNGV. The CDR3 runs 12 residues. The CDR3 coding sequence is TGTGCCAGCAGCCTCACTGTAAACACCATATATTTT. Protein product: CASSLTVNTIYF.

This clonotype was counted at least ten times. The chain has TRBV7-9 and TRBJ1-6; tentative D call: TRBD1 (6 bases). From germline, CDR1 is SEHNR and CDR2 FQNEAQ (reference sequence). This CDR3 spans 17 amino acids. V was pared by 4 bases and J by 6 bases, with 19 bases between. The CDR3 loop reads CASSSHDLQGFNSPLHF. CDR3 nucleotide sequence: TGTGCCAGCAGCTCGCATGATCTCCAGGGGTTTAATTCACCCCTCCACTTT.

This clonotype came up a few times. This rearrangement joins TRBV7-9 to TRBJ2-3; D call uncertain. The ends were cut back, 6 bases at V and 7 bases at J, with 11 bases in the middle. The CDR3 runs 12 residues. CDR1 and CDR2 (germline): SEHNR, FQNEAQ (reference sequence). The CDR3 sequence is CASSKGANTQYF. The CDR3 bases are TGTGCCAGCAGTAAAGGAGCGAATACGCAGTATTTT. Filled out from reference TRBV7-9 and TRBJ2-3, the complete variable domain reads DTGVSQNPRHKITKRGQNVTFRCDPISEHNRLYWYRQTLGQGPEFLTYFQNEAQLEKSRLLSDRFSAERPKGSFSTLEIQRTEQGDSAMYLCASSKGANTQYFGPGTRLTVL.

There are a few counts of this clonotype. The chain links TRBV5-4 to TRBJ2-1, with D possibly being TRBD2 (5 bases). V gave up 6 bases and J gave up 0 bases, with 13 bases separating them. This CDR3 is 15 amino acids long. Germline CDR1 and CDR2: SGHNT and YYREEE (reference sequence). This chain's CDR3 is CASTAVPSSYNEQFF. CDR3 coding DNA: TGTGCCAGCACAGCGGTCCCTAGCTCCTACAATGAGCAGTTCTTC.

This clonotype was detected many times. The CDR3 DNA reads as TGTGCCAGCAGCCCACGGACGAGTGGGACCCAGTACTTC. This codes for CASSPRTSGTQYF. The chain carries TRBV7-2 and TRBJ2-5; D not certain. Trimming took 5 bases from V and 7 from J, leaving 14 bases between them. Germline loops: CDR1 SGHTA, CDR2 FQGNSA. The CDR3 runs to 13 residues.

This clonotype occurred a few times. The rearrangement uses TRBV5-6 and TRBJ2-1; a weak D match, TRBD1 (5 bases). The CDR3 is 12 residues long. The V and J ends lost 5 bases and 12 bases respectively, with 15 bases between them. The V gene's germline CDR1 is SGHDT and CDR2 YYEEEE. The CDR3 DNA reads TGTGCCAGCAGATCAGGTCCTAGGGGGCAGTTCTTC. This encodes CASRSGPRGQFF.

This clonotype was counted many times. This sequence joins TRBV7-2 and TRBJ2-1; the D is unclear. CDR1 SGHTA and CDR2 FQGNSA come from the germline V gene. V lost 5 bases and J 5 bases, leaving 10 bases between the germline ends. This CDR3 spans 13 amino acids. CDR3 sequence: CASSRRVNNEQFF. In DNA form, the CDR3 reads TGTGCCAGCAGCCGGCGCGTCAACAATGAGCAGTTCTTC.

The rearrangement joins TRBV18 to TRBJ1-1, with D maybe TRBD1 (6 bases). The V gene lost 5 bases and the J gene lost 0 bases, with 16 bases spanning the gap. The germline CDR1 and CDR2 sequences are KGHSH and LQKENI. The CDR3 spans 16 residues. The CDR3 reads CASSSVRGAMNTEAFF. The CDR3 nucleotides read TGTGCCAGCTCATCTGTAAGGGGGGCCATGAACACTGAAGCTTTCTTT.